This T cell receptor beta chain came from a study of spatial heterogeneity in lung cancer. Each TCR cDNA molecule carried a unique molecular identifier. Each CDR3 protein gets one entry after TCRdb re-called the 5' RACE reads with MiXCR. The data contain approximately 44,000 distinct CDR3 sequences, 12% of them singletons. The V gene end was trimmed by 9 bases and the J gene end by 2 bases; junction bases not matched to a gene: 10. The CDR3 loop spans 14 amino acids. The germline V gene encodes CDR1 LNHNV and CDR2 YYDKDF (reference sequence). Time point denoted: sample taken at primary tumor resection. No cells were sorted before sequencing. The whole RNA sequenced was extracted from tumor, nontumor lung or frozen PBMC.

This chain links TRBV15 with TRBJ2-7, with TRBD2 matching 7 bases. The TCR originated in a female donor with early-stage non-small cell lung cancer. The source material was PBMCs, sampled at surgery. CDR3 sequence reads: CATRSSGRTYEQYF. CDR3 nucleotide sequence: TGTGCCACGAGGAGTAGCGGGCGGACCTACGAGCAGTACTTC.